This paragraph reports one TCR beta chain. Other nucleotide sequences from this sample produce the same CDR3. In the source study's methods: Estimates of nucleated cell counts were drawn from the amplification of reference gene primers. Measured with immunoSEQ multiplex PCR; TCRdb has only the in-frame clones, and not every one. V and J calls and clone size come straight from that table; D and trimming were deduced from the DNA. The table has around 13,000 clones, 90% seen once. The data stem from a study of blood T cell repertoires in COVID-19. Study-level information: The samples span acute and convalescent COVID-19 from the United States, Italy and Spain. T cells, B-cell-depleted T cells, or PBMCs supplied cDNA or gDNA.

Germline V gives CDR1 SGHDN, CDR2 FVKESK. This CDR3 has 15 residues. Losses at the gene ends were 3 bases for V and 6 bases for J; bases not matched to a gene: 7. What was sequenced was peripheral blood. The rearrangement links TRBV14 to TRBJ2-7; 11 bases are shared with TRBD2. The source is a human donor in a cohort sampled during active COVID-19. Here the CDR3 DNA reads TGTGCCAGCAGCCAGGTTTCTAGCGGGAGGTTCGAGCAGTACTTC. Its translation: CASSQVSSGRFEQYF.